This T cell receptor beta chain was profiled in a study of cytomegalovirus exposure and HLA in healthy donors. Study at large: Earlier results showed roughly 120 million unique TCR beta sequences derived from roughly 190 million T cells. Overall study results and limits: Later work showed greater clonal expansion in HLA-associated TCR beta chains than in equally common others. Sequencing probably produced one cluster of sequence variants that were highly shared. In a later analysis, TCR beta V- and J-gene trimming was associated with a missense DCLRE1C variant.

The primer mix had 60 Vbeta and 13 Jbeta primers. The assay was immunoSEQ multiplex PCR, and TCRdb's table has in-frame clones only and misses some. The sample has under 150,000 clones, around 72% seen once. This clone was counted only a few times. The antigen is unknown. This clonotype was obtained from a man over 45 in good health and CMV-seropositive. Sequencing was performed on PBMCs.

CDR3 amino acids: CASSLRGVAGSLSYNEQFF. The CDR3 DNA follows: TGTGCCAGCAGTTTAAGGGGGGTAGCGGGAAGCCTCTCCTACAATGAGCAGTTCTTC. This chain uses TRBV27 with TRBJ2-1; 8 bases match TRBD2. This CDR3 comprises 19 residues. Looked up from germline, CDR1 is MNHEY and CDR2 is SMNVEV (reference sequence). V dropped 2 bases and J dropped 0; count of bases not matched to a gene: 12.